This entry describes one T cell receptor (beta chain). V was cut by 8 bases and J by 1 base, with 14 bases left in between. Germline-derived CDR1 and CDR2 are MNHNY and SVGAGI (reference sequence). CDR3 length: 14 amino acids. These data are taken from a study of blood T cell repertoires in COVID-19. In the study overall: PBMCs, B-cell-depleted T cells, or T cells provided the cDNA or gDNA that made up the material.

Original data processing: Amplification of reference gene primers was used by the study to estimate nucleated cell counts. Assay used: immunoSEQ multiplex PCR; TCRdb lists only in-frame clones, some missing. Clone size and V and J calls were adopted from that table, with D and trimming inferred from the DNA. The sample has about 240,000 clones, just under 85% seen once. Sample: peripheral blood. The sequence was obtained from a woman over 75 with acute or convalescent COVID-19. The chain links TRBV6-6 to TRBJ2-5; D might be TRBD2 (6 bases). CDR3 sequence: CASQTGLTQETQYF. CDR3 DNA: TGTGCCAGCCAGACGGGACTGACCCAAGAGACCCAGTACTTC.